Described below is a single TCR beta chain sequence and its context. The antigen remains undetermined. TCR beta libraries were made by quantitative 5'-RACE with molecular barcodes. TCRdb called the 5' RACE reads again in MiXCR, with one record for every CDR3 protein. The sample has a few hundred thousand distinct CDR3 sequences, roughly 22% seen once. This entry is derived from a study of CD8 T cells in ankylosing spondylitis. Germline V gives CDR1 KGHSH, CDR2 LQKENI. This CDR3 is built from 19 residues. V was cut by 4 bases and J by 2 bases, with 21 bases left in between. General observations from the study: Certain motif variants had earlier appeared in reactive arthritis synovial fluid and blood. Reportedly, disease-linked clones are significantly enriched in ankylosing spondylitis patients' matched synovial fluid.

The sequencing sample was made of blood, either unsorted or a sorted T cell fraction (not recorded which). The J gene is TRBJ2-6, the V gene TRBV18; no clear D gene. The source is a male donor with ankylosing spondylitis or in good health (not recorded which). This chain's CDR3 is CASSQVLGRSTAGANVLTF. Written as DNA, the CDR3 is TGTGCCAGCTCACAGGTATTAGGACGGAGTACAGCTGGGGCCAACGTCCTGACTTTC. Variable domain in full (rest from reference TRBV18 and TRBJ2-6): NAGVMQNPRHLVRRRGQEARLRCSPMKGHSHVYWYRQLPEEGLKFMVYLQKENIIDESGMPKERFSAEFPKEGPSILRIQQVVRGDSAAYFCASSQVLGRSTAGANVLTFGAGSRLTVL.